This TCR beta chain was identified during a study of liver allograft versus peripheral blood T cells. Study context: Peripheral blood of the recipients supplied T cell receptor repertoires that were compared with those in transplanted livers.

Germline loops: CDR1 SEHNR, CDR2 FQNEAQ (reference sequence). V was trimmed by 0 bases and J by 1 base, leaving 9 bases between them. The CDR3 extends over 15 amino acids. By sample share, this clonotype is medium-sized. One entry per CDR3 protein results from TCRdb running MiXCR on the reads. The repertoire holds 8,600 or so distinct CDR3 sequences, with 15% to 20% as singletons. The J gene is TRBJ1-1, the V gene TRBV7-9; a possible D gene is TRBD1 (5 bases). This receptor was taken from a human patient who had a liver transplant. The graft donor may account for some of the T cells. In DNA form, the CDR3 reads TGTGCCAGCAGCTTAGCGGGGGGGAGGAACACTGAAGCTTTCTTT. It specifies CASSLAGGRNTEAFF.